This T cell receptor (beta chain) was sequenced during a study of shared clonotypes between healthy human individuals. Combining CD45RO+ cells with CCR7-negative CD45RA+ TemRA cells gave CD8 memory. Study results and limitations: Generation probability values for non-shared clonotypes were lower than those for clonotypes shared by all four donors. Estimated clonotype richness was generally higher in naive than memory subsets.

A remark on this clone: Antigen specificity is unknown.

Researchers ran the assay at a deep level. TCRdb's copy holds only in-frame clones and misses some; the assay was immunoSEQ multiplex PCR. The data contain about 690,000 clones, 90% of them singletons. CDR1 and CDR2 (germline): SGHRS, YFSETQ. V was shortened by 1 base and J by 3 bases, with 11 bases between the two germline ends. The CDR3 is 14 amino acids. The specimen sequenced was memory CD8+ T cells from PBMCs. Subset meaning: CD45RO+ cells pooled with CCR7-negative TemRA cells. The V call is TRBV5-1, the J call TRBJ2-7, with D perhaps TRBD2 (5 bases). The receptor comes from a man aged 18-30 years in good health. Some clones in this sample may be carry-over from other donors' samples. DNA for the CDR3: TGCGCCAGCAGCTTGAAAGCGGAGGTCTACGAGCAGTACTTC. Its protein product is CASSLKAEVYEQYF.